The text below deals with one TCR beta chain. There are 16 residues in the CDR3. V gave up 2 bases and J gave up 5 bases; unmatched junction bases: 10. Germline lookup yields CDR1 LGHNA and CDR2 YNFKEQ. These data belong to a study of T cell responses to AZD1222 COVID-19 vaccine. This table comes from immunoSEQ multiplex PCR, and its TCRdb copy is limited to in-frame clones, with some not included. The sample consists of about 99,000 clones, 80% to 95% of them appearing once. The V call is TRBV4-2, the J call TRBJ1-2; 8 positions match TRBD1. The clonotype was recovered from an adult in good health. The sequencing here drew on peripheral blood, taken on day 0 of AZD1222 vaccination. This CDR3 reads CASSQSRFNRGYGYTF. CDR3 DNA: TGTGCCAGCAGCCAATCCCGATTCAACAGGGGGTATGGCTACACCTTC.